This T cell receptor (beta chain) was captured in a study of blood T cell repertoires in COVID-19. Study summary: The samples span acute and convalescent COVID-19 from the United States, Italy and Spain. The cDNA or gDNA used as material had been derived from T cells, B-cell-depleted T cells, or PBMCs.

The sample holds one count of this clone. As processed by the authors: Reference gene primers were amplified, and this amplification served to estimate nucleated cell counts. Sequencing was performed with immunoSEQ multiplex PCR; in TCRdb, only in-frame clones are kept and a portion is missing. D and trimming come from the DNA, and the V and J calls and clone size come from that table. Among roughly 200,000 clones listed, roughly 90% were seen once. Sequences were obtained from peripheral blood. The source is a man aged 18 to 30 with active or convalescent COVID-19.

The CDR3 reads CASSLGGGMLNTEAFF. The DNA of the CDR3 is TGTGCCAGCAGCTTAGGGGGGGGAATGTTGAACACTGAAGCTTTCTTT. The gene calls are TRBV7-2 and TRBJ1-1; a weak D match, TRBD1 (5 bases). Looked up from germline, CDR1 is SGHTA and CDR2 is FQGNSA. The CDR3 is 16 amino acids. The germline V and J ends were trimmed by 1 base and 0 bases, with 12 bases remaining between them.